This T cell receptor (beta chain) was sequenced for a study of blood T cell repertoires in COVID-19. Study context: Nucleic acid was either cDNA or gDNA, and it came from T cells, B-cell-depleted T cells, or PBMCs.

The CDR3 runs 13 residues. The V end lost 11 bases, the J end lost 4 bases, and 18 bases lay between the germline ends. Germline V gene sequence: CDR1 ENHRY, CDR2 SYGVKD. Recovered status in Cohort 3 required two negative PCRs, clearance, or symptom resolution. Sequencing was performed with immunoSEQ multiplex PCR; in TCRdb, only in-frame clones are kept and a portion is missing. The data contain over 110,000 clones, around 87% of them seen just once; the ten biggest clones take up 10% to 12%. The chain couples TRBV10-3 to TRBJ2-7, with a tentative D call TRBD1 (6 bases). The TCR sequence derives from a man in his fifties or sixties who had recovered from COVID-19. Sequenced sample: PBMCs or T cells enriched from blood (not recorded which). The CDR3 loop is CASNAGVNYEQYF. In DNA form, the CDR3 reads TGTGCCTCCAACGCAGGGGTGAATTACGAGCAGTACTTC.